A single sample gave rise to the 4 T cell receptor beta chains below, sequenced in a study of blood T cells in healthy people across ages. The use of a sample-barcoded 5' primer and a J-beta primer mix characterized a second PCR of roughly 6 to 11 cycles. Using its own MiXCR run on the 5' RACE reads, TCRdb lists one record per CDR3 protein. The sample contains 800,000 to 950,000 distinct CDR3 sequences, 25% to 30% of which appear only once. Separately, the same data were catalogued under a study of T cells of mothers and their children.

Sequences were obtained from blood. Receptors originate from a woman between 40 and 50 years old in good health.

The J gene is TRBJ2-1, the V gene TRBV12-3 or TRBV12-4, with D perhaps matching TRBD1 or TRBD2 (6 bases each). Trimming removed 5 bases at V and 12 bases at J, with 14 bases between. The CDR3 loop spans 12 amino acids. The CDR3 DNA is TGTGCCAGCAGTCGGGGGCAGTCAAGGCAGTTCTTC. Translation: CASSRGQSRQFF.

This clonotype was detected a few times. A junction end diverges from the germline sequence, so it may reflect a read error. The V and J genes are TRBV7-3 and TRBJ2-5; 8 nucleotides align to TRBD2. The V gene's germline CDR1 is SGHTA and CDR2 FQGTGA. The CDR3 covers 14 residues. CDR3 DNA: TGTGCCGGCAGCTTAGCGGGGCACCAAGAGACCCAGTACTTC. Its translation: CAGSLAGHQETQYF.

This chain connects TRBV5-4 to TRBJ1-2, with 7 positions matching TRBD1. Looked up from germline, CDR1 is SGHNT and CDR2 is YYREEE (reference sequence). The CDR3 totals 14 residues. The junction had 6 bases not matched to a gene; V was cut back by 6 bases and J by 1 base. The CDR3: CASNPRDSNYGYTF. CDR3 sequence (DNA): TGTGCCAGCAACCCACGGGACAGTAACTATGGCTACACCTTC.

This clonotype appeared once. The chain combines TRBV27 with TRBJ1-5; D ambiguous. The CDR3 length is 15 residues. The germline V gene encodes CDR1 MNHEY and CDR2 SMNVEV (reference sequence). The V end was cut by 8 bases, the J end by 0 bases, with 14 bases between. The DNA of the CDR3 is TGTGCCAGCGGCATCGGGAGGGCTAGCAATCAGCCCCAGCATTTT. This gives the protein CASGIGRASNQPQHF.